The clone carrying this T cell receptor beta chain was seen at least ten times. TCRdb independently ran MiXCR on the 5' RACE reads; one entry per CDR3 protein. The sample yields approximately 89,000 distinct CDR3 sequences, around 4.7% seen once. The data stem from a study of neurological immune-mediated disorders. Specified time point: longitudinal time-point 3. Sequencing used PBMCs. The source of this sequence is a woman aged 60-70 years with multiple sclerosis.

CDR3 residues: CASVEGTHSGNTIYF. The DNA for the CDR3 is TGTGCCAGCGTCGAGGGAACCCACTCTGGAAACACCATATATTTT. The V call is TRBV3-1, the J call TRBJ1-3; D not resolved. Deletions cut 8 bases from V and 0 bases from J, with 14 bases between. The length of the CDR3 is 15 residues. The germline V gene encodes CDR1 LGHDT and CDR2 YNNKEL (reference sequence). Together with reference TRBV3-1 and TRBJ1-3, the CDR3 gives the full variable domain: DTAVSQTPKYLVTQMGNDKSIKCEQNLGHDTMYWYKQDSKKFLKIMFSYNNKELIINETVPNRFSPKSPDKAHLNLHINSLELGDSAVYFCASVEGTHSGNTIYFGEGSWLTVV.